This is a list of T cell receptor beta chains from one sample in a study of cytomegalovirus exposure and HLA in healthy donors. Sequenced by immunoSEQ multiplex PCR; TCRdb stores in-frame clones only, minus some. The sample includes fewer than 100,000 clones. The sequenced sample was PBMCs. The source is a man aged 50 to 59 in good health and CMV-seronegative. Each CDR3 is given with its conserved first and last residue. The order of the fields is D gene, V gene, J gene, CDR3 protein, CDR3 DNA. D genes are given only for firm matches.

TRBD1	TRBV10-3	TRBJ2-1	CAIKGQGAVEQFF	TGTGCCATCAAGGGACAGGGGGCGGTTGAGCAGTTCTTC
TRBD1	TRBV7-9	TRBJ2-5	CASSPGQGSYQETQYF	TGTGCCAGCAGCCCTGGACAGGGGTCGTACCAAGAGACCCAGTACTTC
TRBD1	TRBV19	TRBJ1-1	CASSPRQGPANTEAFF	TGTGCCAGTAGTCCCCGACAGGGTCCGGCGAACACTGAAGCTTTCTTT
TRBD1	TRBV9	TRBJ2-7	CASSPRTGAGYEQYF	TGTGCCAGCAGCCCGAGGACAGGGGCAGGCTACGAGCAGTACTTC
TRBD2	TRBV5-6	TRBJ2-1	CASSLGGGGYNEQFF	TGTGCCAGCAGCCTTGGGGGGGGAGGCTACAATGAGCAGTTCTTC
TRBD1	TRBV6-5	TRBJ2-7	CASSYSLQGSYEQYF	TGTGCCAGCAGTTACAGTTTACAGGGGAGCTACGAGCAGTACTTC
TRBD1	TRBV7-9	TRBJ2-1	CASSGQGGASYNEQFF	TGTGCCAGCAGCGGACAGGGGGGGGCCTCCTACAATGAGCAGTTCTTC
TRBD2	TRBV2	TRBJ2-7	CASRRGGGVSYEQYF	TGTGCCAGCCGGCGAGGCGGGGGGGTATCCTACGAGCAGTACTTC
-	TRBV9	TRBJ2-3	CASSVGLAIRTDTQYF	TGTGCCAGCAGCGTAGGCCTAGCGATCCGCACAGATACGCAGTATTTT
-	TRBV18	TRBJ1-1	CASSPRTENTEAFF	TGTGCCAGCTCACCGCGGACAGAGAACACTGAAGCTTTCTTT
TRBD1	TRBV6-5	TRBJ2-1	CASSYGTGFGGEFF	TGTGCCAGCAGTTATGGGACAGGGTTTGGAGGGGAGTTCTTC
-	TRBV5-3	TRBJ2-6	CARSPAGHSPSSGANVLTF	TGTGCCAGAAGCCCCGCGGGGCACAGTCCCTCCTCTGGGGCCAACGTCCTGACTTTC
TRBD1	TRBV15	TRBJ1-5	CATSRGDRGSNQPQHF	TGTGCCACCAGCAGAGGGGACAGGGGAAGCAATCAGCCCCAGCATTTT
TRBD1	TRBV18	TRBJ2-5	CASSPEGQGLETQYF	TGTGCCAGCTCACCCGAGGGACAGGGGCTAGAGACCCAGTACTTC
TRBD1	TRBV6-1	TRBJ1-5	CASNQDRVFQPQHF	TGTGCCAGCAACCAGGACAGGGTTTTTCAGCCCCAGCATTTT
-	TRBV5-1	TRBJ2-6	CASTPSLSGANVLTF	TGCGCCAGCACCCCCTCTCTCTCTGGGGCCAACGTCCTGACTTTC
-	TRBV10-3	TRBJ2-7	CAIRDRSDRHEQYF	TGTGCCATCAGAGACAGGAGCGACAGACACGAGCAGTACTTC
-	TRBV5-4	TRBJ2-5	CASSFEGTVGTQYF	TGTGCCAGCAGCTTCGAGGGTACGGTAGGCACCCAGTACTTC
-	TRBV5-1	TRBJ2-1	CASSLAGRSYNEQFF	TGCGCCAGCAGCTTGGCTGGCCGCTCCTACAATGAGCAGTTCTTC
TRBD2	TRBV28	TRBJ2-1	CASSLGTSVNEQFF	TGTGCCAGCAGCCTGGGGACTAGCGTAAATGAGCAGTTCTTC
-	TRBV5-1	TRBJ2-7	CASSFDSGSRTHEQYF	TGCGCCAGCAGCTTTGACTCGGGTTCACGAACCCACGAGCAGTACTTC
TRBD2	TRBV5-1	TRBJ2-1	CASSLVSGGVGNEQFF	TGCGCCAGCAGCTTGGTTTCGGGGGGGGTTGGGAATGAGCAGTTCTTC
-	TRBV21-1	TRBJ1-1	CASSNRGQAFF	TGTGCCAGCAGCAACAGGGGGCAAGCTTTCTTT
-	TRBV4-3	TRBJ1-1	CASSQEDTWDSEAFF	TGCGCCAGCAGCCAAGAGGACACCTGGGACTCTGAAGCTTTCTTT
-	TRBV10-3	TRBJ1-2	CAISDTATNYGYTF	TGTGCCATCAGTGATACAGCAACTAACTATGGCTACACCTTC
TRBD1	TRBV4-1	TRBJ1-5	CASSQTGAGGNQPQHF	TGCGCCAGCAGCCAAACAGGGGCAGGGGGTAATCAGCCCCAGCATTTT
-	TRBV9	TRBJ2-1	CASSDRWDSTSEQFF	TGTGCCAGCAGCGACCGGTGGGACTCTACAAGTGAGCAGTTCTTC
TRBD1	TRBV5-1	TRBJ1-2	CASSSPGTGGAGYTF	TGCGCCAGCAGCTCCCCCGGGACAGGGGGCGCTGGCTACACCTTC
-	TRBV18	TRBJ1-2	CASSPLTDYGYTF	TGTGCCAGCTCACCATTAACAGACTATGGCTACACCTTC
-	TRBV28	TRBJ2-7	CASSTYRDEQYF	TGTGCCAGCAGCACCTACAGGGACGAGCAGTACTTC
-	TRBV27	TRBJ1-2	CASSLSGRRGYTF	TGTGCCAGCAGTTTATCGGGCAGGCGTGGCTACACCTTC
TRBD1	TRBV19	TRBJ1-6	CASSVPGTGVARALHF	TGTGCCAGTAGTGTCCCCGGGACAGGGGTTGCCAGGGCCCTCCACTTT
-	TRBV9	TRBJ1-6	CASTPTGRRSPLHF	TGTGCCAGCACCCCGACAGGAAGAAGATCACCCCTCCACTTT
-	TRBV15	TRBJ2-1	CATSRDRGTYNEQFF	TGTGCCACCAGCAGAGATCGGGGGACCTACAATGAGCAGTTCTTC
-	TRBV7-9	TRBJ2-5	CASSLSTAQETQYF	TGTGCCAGCAGCTTATCCACAGCCCAAGAGACCCAGTACTTC
-	TRBV10-3	TRBJ2-7	CAISVDRQRTYEQYF	TGTGCCATCAGTGTTGACAGACAGAGAACCTACGAGCAGTACTTC
TRBD1	TRBV27	TRBJ2-7	CASSFGGQVTYEQYF	TGTGCCAGCAGTTTTGGGGGACAGGTCACCTACGAGCAGTACTTC
TRBD1	TRBV10-3	TRBJ1-2	CAISEWTGDYGYTF	TGTGCCATCAGTGAGTGGACAGGAGACTATGGCTACACCTTC
-	TRBV7-2	TRBJ2-4	CASRSEGVIQYF	TGTGCCAGCAGGTCAGAGGGGGTCATTCAGTACTTC
-	TRBV27	TRBJ2-3	CASSLSGTSTDTQYF	TGTGCCAGCAGTTTATCGGGGACAAGCACAGATACGCAGTATTTT
-	TRBV6-1	TRBJ2-5	CASTLETTPHKQYF	TGTGCCAGCACCCTTGAAACCACACCGCACAAGCAGTACTTC
-	TRBV19	TRBJ2-1	CASSWRTGYNEQFF	TGTGCCAGTAGTTGGAGAACGGGATACAATGAGCAGTTCTTC
-	TRBV7-6	TRBJ2-7	CASSLAPGYEQYF	TGTGCCAGCAGCTTGGCCCCAGGTTACGAGCAGTACTTC
-	TRBV5-8	TRBJ2-7	CASSLFQISYEQYF	TGTGCCAGCAGCTTGTTCCAGATCTCCTACGAGCAGTACTTC
TRBD1	TRBV18	TRBJ2-1	CASSPPEGQGRNEQFF	TGTGCCAGCTCACCACCCGAGGGACAGGGCCGGAATGAGCAGTTCTTC